This T cell receptor beta chain was observed in a study of blood T cell repertoires in COVID-19. Some clones are missing from TCRdb's copy, which holds only in-frame ones; the method was immunoSEQ multiplex PCR. The profile shows around 450,000 clones, roughly 91% of them singletons. The CDR3 has 13 residues. Per germline, CDR1 SNHLY and CDR2 FYNNEI. V trimming: 2 bases; J trimming: 6 bases; junction bases outside the gene matches: 0. Sequenced sample: PBMCs or T cells enriched from blood (not recorded which). The receptor's source is a man younger than 35 who had recovered from COVID-19. The chain recombines TRBV2 with TRBJ2-4; 8 positions match TRBD2. This CDR3 is CASSELAGNIQYF. The CDR3 DNA is TGTGCCAGCAGTGAACTAGCGGGAAACATTCAGTACTTC.